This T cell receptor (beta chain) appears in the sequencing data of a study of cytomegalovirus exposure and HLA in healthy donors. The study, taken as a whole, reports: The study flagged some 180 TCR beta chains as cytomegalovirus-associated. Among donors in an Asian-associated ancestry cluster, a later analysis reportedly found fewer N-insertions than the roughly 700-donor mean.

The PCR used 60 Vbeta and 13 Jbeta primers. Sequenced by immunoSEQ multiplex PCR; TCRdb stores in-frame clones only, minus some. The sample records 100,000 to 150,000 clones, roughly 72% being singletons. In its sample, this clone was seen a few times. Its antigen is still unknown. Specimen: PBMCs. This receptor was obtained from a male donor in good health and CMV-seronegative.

The CDR3 bases are TGTGCCAGCAGCCAAGAAATTCAGGGGCACTACGAGCAGTACTTC. This gives the protein CASSQEIQGHYEQYF. The J gene is TRBJ2-7, the V gene TRBV4-2; D possibly corresponds to TRBD1 (6 bases). Trimming stripped 0 bases from V and 3 bases from J, with 12 bases between. CDR3 size: 15 residues. CDR1 is LGHNA and CDR2 is YNFKEQ in the germline V gene.